Listed below are T cell receptor beta chains from one sample, sequenced in a study of T cells in Graves' hyperthyroidism and ophthalmopathy. Via MiXCR, TCRdb re-called the multiplex PCR reads, giving one row per CDR3 protein. The sample yields about 540,000 distinct CDR3 sequences, around 42% seen once. Sequencing was performed on peripheral blood or thyroid tissue (not recorded which). The receptor source for this set is a woman between 18 and 29 years old with Graves' hyperthyroidism. The CDR3 runs from the conserved cysteine through the conserved F or W. The D gene is left open where the match is weak. Size tells how often a clone was seen (once, few, many) or the class of an expanded clone, and some rows leave it out.

J gene: TRBJ2-7; V gene: TRBV6-5; clone size: many; CDR3 length: 15; D gene: TRBD1; CDR3 DNA: TGTGCCAGCAGTTTCTCGACAGGGACGAACTACGAGCAGTACTTC; CDR3 protein: CASSFSTGTNYEQYF
J gene: TRBJ2-5; V gene: TRBV20-1; clone size: .; CDR3 length: 17; D gene: .; CDR3 DNA: TGCAGTGCTAGTCATTTCGTGGGGCAGGGATACCAAGAGACCCAGTACTTC; CDR3 protein: CSASHFVGQGYQETQYF
J gene: TRBJ2-5; V gene: TRBV6-1; clone size: many; CDR3 length: 14; D gene: .; CDR3 DNA: TGTGCCAGCAGAATAGACGATCTCCAAGAGACCCAGTACTTC; CDR3 protein: CASRIDDLQETQYF
J gene: TRBJ1-4; V gene: TRBV7-9; clone size: many; CDR3 length: 15; D gene: .; CDR3 DNA: TGTGCCAGCACCCCACCGGGGGGCATTAATGAAAAACTGTTTTTT; CDR3 protein: CASTPPGGINEKLFF
J gene: TRBJ1-5; V gene: TRBV7-9; clone size: many; CDR3 length: 17; D gene: .; CDR3 DNA: TGTGCCAGCAGCTCGAGCCGTCTTGGGGGCGCCAATCAGCCCCAGCATTTT; CDR3 protein: CASSSSRLGGANQPQHF
J gene: TRBJ2-7; V gene: TRBV2; clone size: .; CDR3 length: 15; D gene: TRBD2; CDR3 DNA: TGTGCCAGCAGTGTGGGACTAGCGGACACCGGGGAGCAGTACTTC; CDR3 protein: CASSVGLADTGEQYF
J gene: TRBJ1-1; V gene: TRBV2; clone size: .; CDR3 length: 15; D gene: TRBD1; CDR3 DNA: TGTGCCAGCAAAAGGGGAGGGACAGGGAGGACTGAAGCTTTCTTT; CDR3 protein: CASKRGGTGRTEAFF
J gene: TRBJ1-1; V gene: TRBV6-4; clone size: .; CDR3 length: 13; D gene: .; CDR3 DNA: TGTACCAGCAGTGAGTCATCGAACATTGAAGCTTTCTTT; CDR3 protein: CTSSESSNIEAFF
J gene: TRBJ1-2; V gene: TRBV19; clone size: .; CDR3 length: 14; D gene: .; CDR3 DNA: TGTGCCAGTAGTAGGCGGCAGGGGAGATATGGCTACACCTTC; CDR3 protein: CASSRRQGRYGYTF
J gene: TRBJ1-1; V gene: TRBV25-1; clone size: many; CDR3 length: 13; D gene: .; CDR3 DNA: TGTGCCAGCAGCCGCGGAGGGAACACTGAAGCTTTCTTT; CDR3 protein: CASSRGGNTEAFF
J gene: TRBJ1-2; V gene: TRBV20-1; clone size: many; CDR3 length: 16; D gene: TRBD1; CDR3 DNA: TGCAGTGCTAGAGGTGGGACAGGCAACTCTAACTATGGCTACACCTTC; CDR3 protein: CSARGGTGNSNYGYTF
J gene: TRBJ2-5; V gene: TRBV7-2; clone size: .; CDR3 length: 15; D gene: TRBD2; CDR3 DNA: TGTGCCAGCACCCCGTTCGCGGGAGGGCCAGAGACCCAGTACTTC; CDR3 protein: CASTPFAGGPETQYF
J gene: TRBJ2-1; V gene: TRBV20-1; clone size: few; CDR3 length: 13; D gene: .; CDR3 DNA: TGCAGTGCTAGCTACCCCCCGGGGGATGAGCAGTTCTTC; CDR3 protein: CSASYPPGDEQFF
J gene: TRBJ1-3; V gene: TRBV19; clone size: .; CDR3 length: 11; D gene: .; CDR3 DNA: TGTGCCACTGCGGGGGCGAACACCATATATTTT; CDR3 protein: CATAGANTIYF
J gene: TRBJ1-2; V gene: TRBV15; clone size: .; CDR3 length: 16; D gene: .; CDR3 DNA: TGTGCCACCAGCAGAGATCTCGAGGGGACTAACTATGGCTACACCTTC; CDR3 protein: CATSRDLEGTNYGYTF
J gene: TRBJ2-7; V gene: TRBV10-3; clone size: .; CDR3 length: 16; D gene: .; CDR3 DNA: TGTGCCATCAGTGGGGTTAGGCCGGGGAGCTCCTACGAGCAGTACTTC; CDR3 protein: CAISGVRPGSSYEQYF
J gene: TRBJ1-1; V gene: TRBV2; clone size: .; CDR3 length: 12; D gene: .; CDR3 DNA: TGTGCCAGCAACAGGATACCGACTGAAGCTTTCTTT; CDR3 protein: CASNRIPTEAFF
J gene: TRBJ2-7; V gene: TRBV5-6; clone size: many; CDR3 length: 16; D gene: TRBD1; CDR3 DNA: TGTGCCAGCAGCTTTCTCTCCGGACAGGGGAGCTACGAGCAGTACTTC; CDR3 protein: CASSFLSGQGSYEQYF
J gene: TRBJ2-5; V gene: TRBV7-8; clone size: .; CDR3 length: 16; D gene: .; CDR3 DNA: TGTGCCAGCAGCTTAGGAGAAGTCAGGAGTCATCAGCCCCAGTACTTC; CDR3 protein: CASSLGEVRSHQPQYF
J gene: TRBJ1-5; V gene: TRBV19; clone size: many; CDR3 length: 15; D gene: .; CDR3 DNA: TGTGCCAGTAGTCCGCTGATCTATAGCAATCAGCCCCAGCATTTT; CDR3 protein: CASSPLIYSNQPQHF
J gene: TRBJ2-7; V gene: TRBV20-1; clone size: once; CDR3 length: 12; D gene: TRBD1; CDR3 DNA: TGCAGTCAGACAGGGCCATTCTACGAGCAGTACTTC; CDR3 protein: CSQTGPFYEQYF
J gene: TRBJ2-7; V gene: TRBV4-2; clone size: once; CDR3 length: 16; D gene: .; CDR3 DNA: TGTGCCAGCAGCCAAGATCTTGGCGGGGCCTCCTACGAGCAGTGCTTC; CDR3 protein: CASSQDLGGASYEQCF